The rows below give T cell receptor beta chains drawn from one sample of a study of T cells in narcolepsy. Repertoires were generated with immunoSEQ multiplex PCR, while TCRdb's copy carries only in-frame clones and drops some. Of more than 7,500 clones in the sample, 61% are singletons; the top ten hold 20% to 25%. Source material: CD45RA- memory CD8+ T cells from PBMCs. The receptors come from a human donor with narcolepsy. CDR3s include the opening cysteine and the closing phenylalanine or tryptophan. The D gene is left open where the match is weak. Clone size, where shown, is once, few, many, or a class for clones that have expanded.

d_call	clone_size	v_call	j_call	cdr3_aa	cdr3_nt
-	-	TRBV13	TRBJ2-7	CASSLMESSYEQYF	TGTGCCAGCAGCCTCATGGAGAGCTCCTACGAGCAGTACTTC
TRBD2	-	TRBV18	TRBJ2-3	CASSPGGGGDTQYF	TGTGCTAGCTCACCAGGCGGGGGTGGAGATACGCAGTATTTT
-	-	TRBV5-1	TRBJ1-3	CASSLAGSGNTIYF	TGCGCCAGCAGCTTGGCCGGCAGCGGAAACACCATATATTTT
-	-	TRBV5-6	TRBJ1-1	CASSRQMNTEAFF	TGTGCCAGCAGTAGACAGATGAACACTGAAGCTTTCTTT
TRBD1	-	TRBV7-3	TRBJ1-1	CASSWDSLGTEAFF	TGTGCCAGCAGCTGGGACAGTCTTGGGACTGAAGCTTTCTTT
-	few	TRBV4-3	TRBJ1-2	CASSQDRGGYGYTF	TGCGCCAGCAGCCAAGATCGGGGAGGTTATGGCTACACCTTC
-	-	TRBV7-8	TRBJ2-1	CASSLTGYSSYNEQFF	TGTGCCAGCAGCTTAACGGGATACAGCTCCTACAATGAGCAGTTCTTC
TRBD2	-	TRBV14	TRBJ2-3	CASSALAGSSTDTQYF	TGTGCCAGCAGCGCTTTAGCGGGTTCTAGCACAGATACGCAGTATTTT
-	-	TRBV7-8	TRBJ1-2	CASSLDPVSHYGYTF	TGTGCCAGCAGCTTAGACCCTGTATCCCACTATGGCTACACCTTC
-	-	TRBV7-6	TRBJ2-6	CASSSSESGANVLTF	TGTGCCAGCAGCTCGAGTGAATCTGGGGCCAACGTCCTGACTTTC
TRBD1	-	TRBV9	TRBJ2-1	CASSVRTGGSYNEQFF	TGTGCCAGCAGCGTACGGACAGGGGGCTCCTACAATGAGCAGTTCTTC
TRBD1	-	TRBV11-3	TRBJ1-5	CASSPRQGHFRNQPQHF	TGTGCCAGCAGCCCCCGACAGGGCCATTTTCGCAATCAGCCCCAGCATTTT
-	-	TRBV27	TRBJ2-2	CASSLDAVGELFF	TGTGCCAGCAGTCTGGACGCAGTGGGGGAGCTGTTTTTT
TRBD1	once	TRBV29-1	TRBJ1-2	CSVERTGGPGYTF	TGCAGCGTTGAGAGGACAGGCGGTCCTGGCTACACCTTC
-	-	TRBV7-8	TRBJ1-6	CASSLAYNSPLHF	TGTGCCAGCAGCCTCGCCTATAATTCACCCCTCCACTTT
TRBD1	few	TRBV4-3	TRBJ2-3	CASSPGTGHTDTQYF	TGCGCCAGCAGCCCCGGGACAGGGCACACAGATACGCAGTATTTT